Listed below are T cell receptor beta chains from one sample, sequenced in a study of blood T cell repertoires in COVID-19. This table comes from immunoSEQ multiplex PCR, and its TCRdb copy is limited to in-frame clones, with some not included. The table includes a few hundred thousand clones, 88% detected once. The specimen was peripheral blood. These TCRs come from a man in his late teens or twenties with active or convalescent COVID-19. The CDR3 runs from the conserved cysteine through the conserved F or W. Each record gives: V gene, D gene, J gene, clone size, CDR3 DNA, CDR3 protein. A D gene is named only where the DNA matches it firmly. Size is omitted from some rows. Given values are once, few, many or a class for expanded clones.

TRBV7-9	TRBD2	TRBJ2-2	few	TGTGCCAGCAGACCCCTAGCGGGGGGGAACACCGGGGAGCTGTTTTTT	CASRPLAGGNTGELFF
TRBV7-8	TRBD1	TRBJ1-4	-	TGTGCCAGCAGCTTAGGGACAGGGGCTAATGAAAAACTGTTTTTT	CASSLGTGANEKLFF
TRBV5-1	-	TRBJ2-1	-	TGCGCCAGCAGCTCGGGTTCAGATTCCCTCTCCTACAATGAGCAGTTCTTC	CASSSGSDSLSYNEQFF
TRBV7-8	TRBD2	TRBJ2-1	-	TGTGCCAGCAGCACAGGACTAGCGGGGGGGCCCGGTGAGCAGTTCTTC	CASSTGLAGGPGEQFF
TRBV12-2	-	TRBJ2-7	medium-sized	TGTGCAAGTCGCTTAGGGGGGGACAGATCCTCCGAGCAGTACTTC	CASRLGGDRSSEQYF
TRBV19	-	TRBJ1-1	-	TGTGCCAGTAGTGCACCCTTGGGGGCGAGAAACACTGAAGCTTTCTTT	CASSAPLGARNTEAFF
TRBV7-9	-	TRBJ2-5	-	TGTGCCAGCAGCTTAGCGAGAAAGAGTCAGGGAGGGACCCAGTACTTC	CASSLARKSQGGTQYF
TRBV5-6	-	TRBJ2-4	-	TGTGCCAGCAGCGATGGAGAAAACATTCAGTACTTC	CASSDGENIQYF
TRBV13	-	TRBJ1-2	-	TGTGCCAGCAGCAAGAGGACTGATAGCTATGGCTACACCTTC	CASSKRTDSYGYTF
TRBV5-1	-	TRBJ1-2	-	TGCGCCAGCAGACGGACGGGGGACGGCTACACCTTC	CASRRTGDGYTF
TRBV6-5	-	TRBJ1-2	-	TGTGCCAGCAGTCTAACAGGGACACGCGGCTATGGCTACACCTTC	CASSLTGTRGYGYTF
TRBV27	-	TRBJ1-1	-	TGTGCCAGCAGTTTCAGACACTCGAGCATGAACACTGAAGCTTTCTTT	CASSFRHSSMNTEAFF
TRBV7-5	-	TRBJ1-5	-	TGTGCCAGAAGCTTGACTGGACAGGGGGCCCGAGGTCAGCCCCAGCATTTT	CARSLTGQGARGQPQHF
TRBV6-2/TRBV6-3	-	TRBJ2-1	-	TGTGCCAGCAGTTACTCCACCTCCGAGGGGGATGAGCAGTTCTTC	CASSYSTSEGDEQFF
TRBV4-3	-	TRBJ1-2	once	TGCGCCAGCAGCGCGCCCACGGGGGGCTACACCTTC	CASSAPTGGYTF
TRBV10-3	-	TRBJ1-1	-	TGTGCCATCAGTGTCCAGGGGAACACTGAAGCTTTCTTT	CAISVQGNTEAFF
TRBV11-2	-	TRBJ1-2	-	TGTGCCAGCAGCTTAGTGGTCGAGCCTTCTAACTATGGCTACACCTTC	CASSLVVEPSNYGYTF
TRBV5-1	-	TRBJ1-2	-	TGCGCCAGCAGCCCCCAAGGTCCGGGGTATGGAGGCTACACCTTC	CASSPQGPGYGGYTF
TRBV5-1	TRBD1	TRBJ2-3	-	TGCGCCAGCAGCACGGGACAGGGGACAGATACGCAGTATTTT	CASSTGQGTDTQYF
TRBV4-1	-	TRBJ1-3	once	TGCGCCAGCACCCCCCGGGGGGGTAGGTCTGGAAACACCATATATTTT	CASTPRGGRSGNTIYF
TRBV2	-	TRBJ2-7	-	TGTGCCAGCAGTGGACAAGTCTACGAGCAGTACTTC	CASSGQVYEQYF
TRBV12-3/TRBV12-4	-	TRBJ2-2	-	TGTGCCAGCCAATACAGGGGGGGTAGGGAGCTGTTTTTT	CASQYRGGRELFF
TRBV12-5	-	TRBJ1-5	-	TGTGCTAGTGGCGGACTATCCGGAGACAATCAGCCCCAGCATTTT	CASGGLSGDNQPQHF
TRBV5-6	TRBD1	TRBJ2-1	-	TGTGCCAGCAGCTTGGGAGGGGGCCCCCACAATGAGCAGTTCTTC	CASSLGGGPHNEQFF
TRBV14	TRBD2	TRBJ2-7	-	TGTGCCAGCAGCCGACGGACTAGCGGGCTGTACGAGCAGTACTTC	CASSRRTSGLYEQYF
TRBV5-1	TRBD2	TRBJ2-2	few	TGCGCCAGCAGCTCCGGGACTAGCGGCACCGGGGAGCTGTTTTTT	CASSSGTSGTGELFF
TRBV6-5	-	TRBJ1-5	-	TGTGCCAGCAGGGGCAGGTTTTATAGCAATCAGCCCCAGCATTTT	CASRGRFYSNQPQHF
TRBV7-4	-	TRBJ2-7	-	TGTGCCAGCAGCTTTTACGAGGACTACGAGCAGTACTTC	CASSFYEDYEQYF
TRBV6-7	TRBD1	TRBJ1-4	-	TGTGCCAGCAGTACCTTTGACAGGGCACGGCACGAATGGTCGTCTAAGCCTAATGAAAAACTGTTTTTT	CASSTFDRARHEWSSKPNEKLFF
TRBV5-1	TRBD1	TRBJ2-5	-	TGCGCCAGCAGCTTATGGACAGGGTCAGAGACCCAGTACTTC	CASSLWTGSETQYF
TRBV4-3	TRBD1	TRBJ1-5	-	TGCGCCAGCAGCCAAGGGACAGGAAACAATCAGCCCCAGCATTTT	CASSQGTGNNQPQHF
TRBV13	TRBD1	TRBJ2-3	once	TGTGCCAGCAGCTTAGGGGGGGACAGGGGGCTCACAGATACGCAGTATTTT	CASSLGGDRGLTDTQYF
TRBV19	TRBD1	TRBJ1-6	-	TGTGCCAGCCGGAAAGGGACAGGGGGTGATTCACCCCTCCACTTT	CASRKGTGGDSPLHF
TRBV25-1	-	TRBJ2-7	-	TGTGCCAGCAGTGTTGGACACCCCTACGAGCAGTACTTC	CASSVGHPYEQYF
TRBV11-2	TRBD2	TRBJ2-5	-	TGTGCCAGCAGCTTAGGGGAGCGGGAGCCCCAGTACTTC	CASSLGEREPQYF
TRBV7-9	-	TRBJ2-7	-	TGTGCCAGCAGCGAGTACCGCTCCTACGAGCAGTACTTC	CASSEYRSYEQYF
TRBV7-6	TRBD2	TRBJ2-5	-	TGTGCCAGCAGCGCAGGGACTAGCGGGGGAGGGGAGACCCAGTACTTC	CASSAGTSGGGETQYF
TRBV18	TRBD2	TRBJ2-5	-	TGTGCCAGCTCACCACCTAGACTAGCGGGGAGACAAGAGACCCAGTACTTC	CASSPPRLAGRQETQYF
TRBV4-1	TRBD1	TRBJ1-4	-	TGCGCCAGCAGCCTCCCCCCGGGACAGATTGATGAAAAACTGTTTTTT	CASSLPPGQIDEKLFF
TRBV9	-	TRBJ2-1	-	TGTGCCAGCAGCGCCTCCCCCGGGAATGAGCAGTTCTTC	CASSASPGNEQFF
TRBV4-2	TRBD2	TRBJ2-7	-	TGTGCCAGCAGCCAAGACGCGGGGGGTACCCCCTACGAGCAGTACTTC	CASSQDAGGTPYEQYF
TRBV27	-	TRBJ2-1	once	TGTGCCAGCAGTCTGGGCGGGCTCCACCTGTTCTTC	CASSLGGLHLFF
TRBV18	TRBD1	TRBJ1-2	-	TGTGCCAGCTCACTCCTCGCGGTGGGACAGGAGAACTATGGCTACACCTTC	CASSLLAVGQENYGYTF
TRBV5-4	TRBD1	TRBJ1-4	-	TGTGCCAGCAGCTTGGACAGGGGCGGAGAAAAACTGTTTTTT	CASSLDRGGEKLFF
TRBV5-1	TRBD2	TRBJ2-7	once	TGCGCCAGCAGCAGTGGGACTAGCGGGCCCTACGAGCAGTACTTC	CASSSGTSGPYEQYF